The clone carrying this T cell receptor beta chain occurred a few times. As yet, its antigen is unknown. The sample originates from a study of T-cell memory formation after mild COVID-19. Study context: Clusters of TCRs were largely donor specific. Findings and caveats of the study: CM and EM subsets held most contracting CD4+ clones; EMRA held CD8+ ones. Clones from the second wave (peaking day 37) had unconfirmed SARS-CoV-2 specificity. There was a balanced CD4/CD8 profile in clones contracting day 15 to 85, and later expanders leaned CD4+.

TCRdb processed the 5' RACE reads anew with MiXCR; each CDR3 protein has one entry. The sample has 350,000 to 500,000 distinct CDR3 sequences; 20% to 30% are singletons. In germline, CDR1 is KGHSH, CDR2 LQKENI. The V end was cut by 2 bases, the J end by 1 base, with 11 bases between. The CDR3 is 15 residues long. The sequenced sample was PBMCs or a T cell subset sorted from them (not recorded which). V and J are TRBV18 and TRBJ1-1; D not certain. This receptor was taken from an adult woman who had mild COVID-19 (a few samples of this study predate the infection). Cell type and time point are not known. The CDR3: CASSPGWERNTEAFF. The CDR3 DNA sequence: TGTGCCAGCTCACCAGGGTGGGAAAGGAACACTGAAGCTTTCTTT.